Below, 11 T cell receptor beta chains from the same sample are listed, as sequenced in a study of blood T cells in healthy people across ages. Then a second PCR, running about 6 to 12 cycles, was carried out with a sample-barcoded 5' primer and a J-beta primer mix. TCRdb independently ran MiXCR on the 5' RACE reads; one entry per CDR3 protein. Among under 750,000 distinct CDR3 sequences listed, 47% were seen once. Sequenced input: blood. These receptors were collected from an older man in good health.

With regard to this clonotype: The junction differs from germline at one of its ends, possibly a read error. This rearrangement joins TRBV7-9 to TRBJ1-1; D possibly corresponds to TRBD1 (6 bases). Germline lookup yields CDR1 SEHNR and CDR2 FQNEAQ (reference sequence). The CDR3 extends over 14 amino acids. CDR3 region: CSSSPAGVNTEAFF. CDR3 coding DNA: TGTTCCAGCAGCCCGGCAGGGGTGAACACTGAAGCTTTCTTT.

This clonotype has just a few counts. V is TRBV28 and J is TRBJ1-1; D is ambiguous. This CDR3 has 12 amino acids. Germline V gene sequence: CDR1 MDHEN, CDR2 SYDVKM. V was trimmed by 8 bases and J by 10 bases, leaving 17 bases between them. CDR3 amino acids: CASRRLTLVAFF. CDR3 coding DNA: TGTGCCAGCCGTCGGCTAACCCTCGTAGCTTTCTTT.

This clonotype was counted many times. The rearrangement links TRBV3-1 to TRBJ1-2; 7 bases are a match to TRBD1. The V gene end was trimmed by 6 bases and the J gene end by 3 bases; junction bases not matched to a gene: 1. The CDR3 loop spans 12 amino acids. Germline V gene data show CDR1 as LGHDT and CDR2 as YNNKEL (reference sequence). CDR3 amino acids: CASSQGDYGYTF. Here the CDR3 DNA reads TGTGCCAGCAGTCAGGGGGACTATGGCTACACCTTC.

In its sample, this clonotype was seen a few times. This sequence joins TRBV7-9 and TRBJ2-7, with 10 bases lining up with TRBD1. The CDR3 extends over 14 amino acids. V was clipped by 5 bases and J by 9 bases; unmatched bases: 10. Germline V gives CDR1 SEHNR, CDR2 FQNEAQ (reference sequence). This CDR3 reads CASSPGTGEIAQYF. DNA of the CDR3: TGTGCCAGCAGCCCCGGGACAGGGGAGATCGCGCAGTACTTC.

V is TRBV5-1 and J is TRBJ2-1, with 13 bases fitting TRBD2. CDR3 size: 17 residues. Germline lookup yields CDR1 SGHRS and CDR2 YFSETQ. V was clipped by 0 bases and J by 4 bases; unmatched bases: 4. The CDR3 spells CASSLGLAGGGYNEQFF. CDR3 in DNA: TGCGCCAGCAGCTTGGGACTAGCGGGGGGCGGGTACAATGAGCAGTTCTTC.

This clonotype was detected only once. This chain connects TRBV12-3 or TRBV12-4 to TRBJ2-7; tentatively, D is TRBD2 (6 bases). The CDR3 is 14 residues long. V lost 3 bases and J lost 3, with 12 bases in between. The CDR3 spells CASSFGGVFYEQYF. The CDR3 nucleotides are TGTGCCAGCAGTTTCGGCGGGGTCTTCTACGAGCAGTACTTC.

V gene TRBV5-1 combines with J gene TRBJ2-1; 14 bases map to TRBD2. After removal of 3 bases from V and 7 bases from J, the junction contained 9 bases not matched to a gene. The germline CDR1 and CDR2 sequences are SGHRS and YFSETQ. The CDR3 has 17 amino acids. The CDR3 loop reads CASSYPGTSGSPNEQFF. In nucleotides, the CDR3 is TGCGCCAGCAGCTACCCCGGGACTAGCGGGAGTCCGAATGAGCAGTTCTTC.

This chain connects TRBV12-3 or TRBV12-4 to TRBJ2-4; TRBD2 might be the D (6 bases). This CDR3 is built from 14 residues. Trimming took off 5 bases at V and 6 bases at J, with 14 bases between the two ends. The CDR3 DNA is TGTGCCAGCAGTGCCACGGGGGACGGAAACATTCAGTACTTC. Translation gives CASSATGDGNIQYF.

This clonotype came up many times. The gene calls are TRBV20-1 and TRBJ2-7, with a possible D match to TRBD2 (6 bases). The V end was cut by 3 bases, the J end by 0 bases, with 6 bases between. CDR1 is DFQATT and CDR2 is SNEGSKA in the germline V gene (reference sequence). The CDR3 is 12 residues long. CDR3 sequence (DNA): TGCAGTGCTAGGACTAGCTCCTACGAGCAGTACTTC. This sequence encodes CSARTSSYEQYF.

The chain links TRBV7-2 to TRBJ1-1; D not resolved. Germline V lookup: CDR1 SGHTA, CDR2 FQGNSA. Trimming cost V 2 bases and J 5 bases, with 6 bases left between them. This CDR3 is built from 12 residues. The CDR3 nucleotides are TGTGCCAGCAGCTTACTGCGGACTGAAGCTTTCTTT. Translated: CASSLLRTEAFF.

This clonotype appeared a few times. The chain links TRBV15 to TRBJ2-7; TRBD2 agrees at 9 bases. The germline V gene has CDR1 LNHNV and CDR2 YYDKDF (reference sequence). V gave up 3 bases and J gave up 3 bases; unmatched junction bases: 15. CDR3 size: 18 residues. This chain's CDR3 is CATSSLYYPGAGGYEQYF. DNA of the CDR3: TGTGCCACCAGCAGCCTTTATTATCCGGGAGCGGGAGGCTACGAGCAGTACTTC.